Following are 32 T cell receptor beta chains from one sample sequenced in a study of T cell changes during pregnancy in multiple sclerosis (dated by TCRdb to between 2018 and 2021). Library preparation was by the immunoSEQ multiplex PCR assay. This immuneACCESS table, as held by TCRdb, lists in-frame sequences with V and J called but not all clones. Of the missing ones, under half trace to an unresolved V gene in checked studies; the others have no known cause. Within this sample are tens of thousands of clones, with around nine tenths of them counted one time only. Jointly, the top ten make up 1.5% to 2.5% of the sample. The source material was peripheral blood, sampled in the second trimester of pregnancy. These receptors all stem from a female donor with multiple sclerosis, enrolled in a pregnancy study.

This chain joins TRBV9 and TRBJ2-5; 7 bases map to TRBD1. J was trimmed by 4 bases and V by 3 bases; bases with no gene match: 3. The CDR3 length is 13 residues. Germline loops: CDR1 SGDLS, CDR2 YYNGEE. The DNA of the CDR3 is TGTGCCAGCAGCGGGTGGGACAGAGAGACCCAGTACTTC. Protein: CASSGWDRETQYF. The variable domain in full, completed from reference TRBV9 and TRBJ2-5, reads DSGVTQTPKHLITATGQRVTLRCSPRSGDLSVYWYQQSLDQGLQFLIQYYNGEERAKGNILERFSAQQFPDLHSELNLSSLELGDSALYFCASSGWDRETQYFGPGTRLLVL.

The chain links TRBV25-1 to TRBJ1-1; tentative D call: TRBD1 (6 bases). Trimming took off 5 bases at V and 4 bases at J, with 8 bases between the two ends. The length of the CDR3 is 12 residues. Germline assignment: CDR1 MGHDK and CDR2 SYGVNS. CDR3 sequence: CASSKDSTEAFF. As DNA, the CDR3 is TGTGCCAGCAGTAAGGACAGCACTGAAGCTTTCTTT. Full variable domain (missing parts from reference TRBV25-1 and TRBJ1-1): EADIYQTPRYLVIGTGKKITLECSQTMGHDKMYWYQQDPGMELHLIHYSYGVNSTEKGDLSSESTVSRIRTEHFPLTLESARPSHTSQYLCASSKDSTEAFFGQGTRLTVV.

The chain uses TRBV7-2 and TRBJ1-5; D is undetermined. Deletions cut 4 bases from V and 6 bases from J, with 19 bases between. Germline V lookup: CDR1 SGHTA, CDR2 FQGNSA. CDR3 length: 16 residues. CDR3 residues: CASSSYGQWAGQPQHF. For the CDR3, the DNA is TGTGCCAGCAGCTCCTACGGCCAATGGGCGGGTCAGCCCCAGCATTTT.

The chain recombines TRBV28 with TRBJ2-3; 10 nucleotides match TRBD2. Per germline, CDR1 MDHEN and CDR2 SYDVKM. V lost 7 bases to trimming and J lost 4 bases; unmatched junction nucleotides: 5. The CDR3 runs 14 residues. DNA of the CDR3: TGTGCCAGCATCCCTAGCGGGAGTGCAGATACGCAGTATTTT. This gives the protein CASIPSGSADTQYF.

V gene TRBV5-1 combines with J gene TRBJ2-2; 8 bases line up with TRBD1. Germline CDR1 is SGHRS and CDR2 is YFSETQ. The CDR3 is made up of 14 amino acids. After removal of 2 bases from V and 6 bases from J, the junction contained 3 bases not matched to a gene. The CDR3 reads CASSFTGGSGELFF. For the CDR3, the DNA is TGCGCCAGCAGCTTCACAGGGGGTTCCGGGGAGCTGTTTTTT. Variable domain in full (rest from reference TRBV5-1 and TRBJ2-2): KAGVTQTPRYLIKTRGQQVTLSCSPISGHRSVSWYQQTPGQGLQFLFEYFSETQRNKGNFPGRFSGRQFSNSRSEMNVSTLELGDSALYLCASSFTGGSGELFFGEGSRLTVL.

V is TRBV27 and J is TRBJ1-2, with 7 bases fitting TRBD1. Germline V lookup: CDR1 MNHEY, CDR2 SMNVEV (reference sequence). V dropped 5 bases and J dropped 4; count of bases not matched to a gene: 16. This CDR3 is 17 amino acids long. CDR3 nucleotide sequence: TGTGCCAGCAGTCCTCGCCAACTTGACAGGGCGGCCTATGGCTACACCTTC. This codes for CASSPRQLDRAAYGYTF.

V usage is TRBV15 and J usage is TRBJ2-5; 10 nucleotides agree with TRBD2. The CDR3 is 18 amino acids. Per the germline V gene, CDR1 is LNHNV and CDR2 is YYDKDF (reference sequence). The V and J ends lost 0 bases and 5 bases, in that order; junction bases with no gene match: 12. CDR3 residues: CATSRDTNSGRAGETQYF. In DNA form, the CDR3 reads TGTGCCACCAGCAGAGATACAAACAGCGGGAGGGCCGGGGAGACCCAGTACTTC.

CDR3: CASSELVGRGFGYEQYF. The CDR3 nucleotides read TGTGCCAGCAGTGAACTGGTCGGGAGAGGTTTTGGGTACGAGCAGTACTTC. V is TRBV2 and J is TRBJ2-7; maybe TRBD2 (6 bases). Germline loops: CDR1 SNHLY, CDR2 FYNNEI. Trimming removed 2 bases at V and 4 bases at J, with 21 bases between. The CDR3 is 17 residues long.

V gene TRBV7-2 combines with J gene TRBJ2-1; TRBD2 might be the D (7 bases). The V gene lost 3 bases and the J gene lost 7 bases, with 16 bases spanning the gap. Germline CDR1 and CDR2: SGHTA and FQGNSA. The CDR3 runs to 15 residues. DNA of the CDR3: TGTGCCAGCAGCTTGCCGGGACGGGGGGCAAATGAGCAGTTCTTC. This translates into CASSLPGRGANEQFF. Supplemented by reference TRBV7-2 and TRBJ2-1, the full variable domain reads GAGVSQSPSNKVTEKGKDVELRCDPISGHTALYWYRQSLGQGLEFLIYFQGNSAPDKSGLPSDRFSAERTGGSVSTLTIQRTQQEDSAVYLCASSLPGRGANEQFFGPGTRLTVL.

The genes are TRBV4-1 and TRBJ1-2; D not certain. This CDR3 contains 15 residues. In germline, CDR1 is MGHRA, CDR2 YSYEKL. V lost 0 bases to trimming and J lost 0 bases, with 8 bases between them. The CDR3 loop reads CASSQEAGSNYGYTF. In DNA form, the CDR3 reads TGCGCCAGCAGCCAAGAGGCGGGATCTAACTATGGCTACACCTTC.

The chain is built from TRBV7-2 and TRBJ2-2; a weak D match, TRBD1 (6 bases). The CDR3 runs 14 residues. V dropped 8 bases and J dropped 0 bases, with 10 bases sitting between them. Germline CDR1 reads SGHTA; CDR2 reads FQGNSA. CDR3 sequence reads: CASGEGANTGELFF. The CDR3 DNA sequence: TGTGCCAGCGGAGAGGGGGCGAACACCGGGGAGCTGTTTTTT.

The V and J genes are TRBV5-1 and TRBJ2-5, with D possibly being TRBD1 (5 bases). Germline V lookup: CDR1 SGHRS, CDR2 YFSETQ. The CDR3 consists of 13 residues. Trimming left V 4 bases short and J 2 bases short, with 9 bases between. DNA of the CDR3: TGCGCCAGCAGCCGACAGTTGCAAGAGACCCAGTACTTC. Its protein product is CASSRQLQETQYF.

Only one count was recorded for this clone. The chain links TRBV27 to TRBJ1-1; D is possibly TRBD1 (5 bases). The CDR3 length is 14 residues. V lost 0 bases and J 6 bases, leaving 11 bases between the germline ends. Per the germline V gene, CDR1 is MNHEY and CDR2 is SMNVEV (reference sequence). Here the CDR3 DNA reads TGTGCCAGCAGTTTATCACGGGGGATCGCTGAAGCTTTCTTT. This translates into CASSLSRGIAEAFF.

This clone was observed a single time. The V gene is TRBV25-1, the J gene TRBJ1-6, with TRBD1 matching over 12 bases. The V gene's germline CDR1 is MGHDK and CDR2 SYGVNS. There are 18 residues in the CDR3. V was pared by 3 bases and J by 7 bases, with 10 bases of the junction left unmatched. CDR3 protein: CASSDSGGTGGENSPLHF. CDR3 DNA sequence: TGTGCCAGCAGTGACTCGGGGGGGACAGGGGGCGAAAATTCACCCCTCCACTTT.

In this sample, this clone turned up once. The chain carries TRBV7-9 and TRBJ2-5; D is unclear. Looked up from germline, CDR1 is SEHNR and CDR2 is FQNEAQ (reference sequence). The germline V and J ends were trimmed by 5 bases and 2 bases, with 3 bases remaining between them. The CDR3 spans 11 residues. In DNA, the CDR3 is TGTGCCAGCAGCCCACAAGAGACCCAGTACTTC. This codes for CASSPQETQYF.

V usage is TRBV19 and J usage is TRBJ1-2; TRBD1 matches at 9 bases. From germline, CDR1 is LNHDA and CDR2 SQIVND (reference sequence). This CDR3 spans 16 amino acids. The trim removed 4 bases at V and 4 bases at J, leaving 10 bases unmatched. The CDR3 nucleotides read TGTGCCAGTAGTAGACGCGCCCGGGACAGGGCCTATGGCTACACCTTC. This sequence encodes CASSRRARDRAYGYTF. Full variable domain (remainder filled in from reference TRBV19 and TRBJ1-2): DGGITQSPKYLFRKEGQNVTLSCEQNLNHDAMYWYRQDPGQGLRLIYYSQIVNDFQKGDIAEGYSVSREKKESFPLTVTSAQKNPTAFYLCASSRRARDRAYGYTFGSGTRLTVV.

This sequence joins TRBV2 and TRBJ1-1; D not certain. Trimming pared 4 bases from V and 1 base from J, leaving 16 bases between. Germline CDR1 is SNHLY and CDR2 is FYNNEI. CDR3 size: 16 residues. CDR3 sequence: CASSGFVRARNTEAFF. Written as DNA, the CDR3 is TGTGCCAGCAGTGGGTTTGTGAGGGCCCGGAACACTGAAGCTTTCTTT.

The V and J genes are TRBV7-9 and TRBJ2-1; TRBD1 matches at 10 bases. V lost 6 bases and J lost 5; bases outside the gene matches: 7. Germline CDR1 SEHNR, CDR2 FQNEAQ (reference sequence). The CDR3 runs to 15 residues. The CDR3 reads CASRPGTGVHNEQFF. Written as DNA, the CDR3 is TGTGCCAGCAGGCCCGGGACAGGGGTCCACAATGAGCAGTTCTTC.

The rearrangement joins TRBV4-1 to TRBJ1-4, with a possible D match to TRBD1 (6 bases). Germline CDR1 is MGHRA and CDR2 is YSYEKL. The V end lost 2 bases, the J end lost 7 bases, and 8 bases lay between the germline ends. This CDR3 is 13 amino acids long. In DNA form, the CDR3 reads TGCGCCAGCAGCCAATTCAGGGGTGAAAAACTGTTTTTT. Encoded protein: CASSQFRGEKLFF.

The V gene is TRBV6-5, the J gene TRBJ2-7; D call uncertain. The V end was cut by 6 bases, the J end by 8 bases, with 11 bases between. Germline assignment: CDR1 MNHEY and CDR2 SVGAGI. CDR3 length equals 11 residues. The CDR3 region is CASSYIGQQYF. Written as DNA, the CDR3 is TGTGCCAGCAGCTACATTGGGCAGCAGTACTTC.

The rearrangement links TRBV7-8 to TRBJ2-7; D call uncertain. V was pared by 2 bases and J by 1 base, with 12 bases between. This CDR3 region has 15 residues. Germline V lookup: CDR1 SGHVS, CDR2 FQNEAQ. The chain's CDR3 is CASSLRGGPSYEQYF. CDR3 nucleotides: TGTGCCAGCAGCTTACGCGGCGGCCCATCCTACGAGCAGTACTTC.

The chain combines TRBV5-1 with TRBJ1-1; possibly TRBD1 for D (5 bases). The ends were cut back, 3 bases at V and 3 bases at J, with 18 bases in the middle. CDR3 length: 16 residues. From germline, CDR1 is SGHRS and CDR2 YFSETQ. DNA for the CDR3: TGCGCCAGCAGCTCTAGACAGTCCCCGGTAGACACTGAAGCTTTCTTT. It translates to CASSSRQSPVDTEAFF.

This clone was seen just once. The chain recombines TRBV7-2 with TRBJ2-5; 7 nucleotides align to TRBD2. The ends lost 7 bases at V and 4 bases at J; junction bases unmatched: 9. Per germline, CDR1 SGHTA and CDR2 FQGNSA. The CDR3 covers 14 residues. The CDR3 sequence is CASKPGTGGETQYF. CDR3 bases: TGTGCCAGCAAACCGGGGACGGGGGGAGAGACCCAGTACTTC.

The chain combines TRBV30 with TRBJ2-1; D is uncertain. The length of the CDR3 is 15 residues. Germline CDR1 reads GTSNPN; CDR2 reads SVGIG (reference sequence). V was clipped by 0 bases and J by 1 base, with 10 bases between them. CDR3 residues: CAWSVNSLSYNEQFF. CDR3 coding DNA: TGTGCCTGGAGTGTAAACAGTCTGTCCTACAATGAGCAGTTCTTC. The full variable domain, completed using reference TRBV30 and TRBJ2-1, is SQTIHQWPATLVQPVGSPLSLECTVEGTSNPNLYWYRQAAGRGLQLLFYSVGIGQISSEVPQNLSASRPQDRQFILSSKKLLLSDSGFYLCAWSVNSLSYNEQFFGPGTRLTVL.

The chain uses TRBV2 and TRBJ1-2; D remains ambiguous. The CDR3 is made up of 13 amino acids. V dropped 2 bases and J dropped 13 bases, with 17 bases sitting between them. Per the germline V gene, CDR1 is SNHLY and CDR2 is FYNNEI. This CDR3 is CASSESGRLMGTF. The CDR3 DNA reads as TGTGCCAGCAGTGAAAGTGGCAGGTTAATGGGCACCTTC.

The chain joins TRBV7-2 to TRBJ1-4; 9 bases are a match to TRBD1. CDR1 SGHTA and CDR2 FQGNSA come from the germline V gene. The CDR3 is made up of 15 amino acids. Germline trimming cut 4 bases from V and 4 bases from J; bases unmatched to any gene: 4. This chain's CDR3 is CASSYDRGSNEKLFF. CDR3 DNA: TGTGCCAGCAGCTACGACAGGGGGAGTAATGAAAAACTGTTTTTT.

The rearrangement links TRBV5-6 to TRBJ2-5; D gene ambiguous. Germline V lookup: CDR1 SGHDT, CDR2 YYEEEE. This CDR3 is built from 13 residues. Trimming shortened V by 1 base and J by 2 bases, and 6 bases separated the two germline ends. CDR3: CASSLSQQETQYF. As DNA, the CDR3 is TGTGCCAGCAGCTTGTCACAGCAAGAGACCCAGTACTTC.

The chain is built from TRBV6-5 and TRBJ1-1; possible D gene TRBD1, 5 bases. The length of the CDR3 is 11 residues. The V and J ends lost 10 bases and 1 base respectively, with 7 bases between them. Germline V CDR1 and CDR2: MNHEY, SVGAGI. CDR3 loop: CATTGNTEAFF. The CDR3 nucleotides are TGTGCCACCACAGGGAACACTGAAGCTTTCTTT.

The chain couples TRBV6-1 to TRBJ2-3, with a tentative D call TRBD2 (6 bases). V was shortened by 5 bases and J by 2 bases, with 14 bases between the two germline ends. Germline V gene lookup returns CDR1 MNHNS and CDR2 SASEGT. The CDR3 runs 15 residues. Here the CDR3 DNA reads TGTGCCAGCAGTCCATTCGGGAGCCCCACAGATACGCAGTATTTT. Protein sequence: CASSPFGSPTDTQYF.

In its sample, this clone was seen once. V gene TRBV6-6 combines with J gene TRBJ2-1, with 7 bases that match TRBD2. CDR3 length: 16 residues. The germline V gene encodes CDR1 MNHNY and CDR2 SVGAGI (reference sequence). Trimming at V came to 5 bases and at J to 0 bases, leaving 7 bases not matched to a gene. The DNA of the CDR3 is TGTGCCAGCAGTCAACTGGCGGGGGACTCCTACAATGAGCAGTTCTTC. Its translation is CASSQLAGDSYNEQFF.

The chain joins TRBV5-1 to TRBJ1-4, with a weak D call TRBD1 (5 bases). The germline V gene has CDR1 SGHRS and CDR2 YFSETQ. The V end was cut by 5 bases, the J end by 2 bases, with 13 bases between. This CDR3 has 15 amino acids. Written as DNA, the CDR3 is TGCGCCAGCAGTTCCGGGGGTAGCACTAATGAAAAACTGTTTTTT. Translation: CASSSGGSTNEKLFF.

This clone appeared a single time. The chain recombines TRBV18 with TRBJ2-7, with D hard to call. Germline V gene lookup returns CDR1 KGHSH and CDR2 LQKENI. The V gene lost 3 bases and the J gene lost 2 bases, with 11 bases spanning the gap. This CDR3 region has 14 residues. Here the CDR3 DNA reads TGTGCCAGCTCACCTTCCAGGATTACCTACGAGCAGTACTTC. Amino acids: CASSPSRITYEQYF.